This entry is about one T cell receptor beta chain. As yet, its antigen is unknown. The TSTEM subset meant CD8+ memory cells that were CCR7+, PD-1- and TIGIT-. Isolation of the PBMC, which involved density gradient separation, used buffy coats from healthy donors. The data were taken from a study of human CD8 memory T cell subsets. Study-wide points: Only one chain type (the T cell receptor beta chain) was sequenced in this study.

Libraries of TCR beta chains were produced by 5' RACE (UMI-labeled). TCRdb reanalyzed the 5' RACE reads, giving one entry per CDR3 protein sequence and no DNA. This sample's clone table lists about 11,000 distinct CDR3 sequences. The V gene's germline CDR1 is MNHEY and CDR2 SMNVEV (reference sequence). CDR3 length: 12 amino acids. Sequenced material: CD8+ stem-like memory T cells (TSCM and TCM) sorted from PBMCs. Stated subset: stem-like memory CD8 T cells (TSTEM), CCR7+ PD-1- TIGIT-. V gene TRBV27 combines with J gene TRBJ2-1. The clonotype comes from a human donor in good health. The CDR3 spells CASGFSYNEQFF.